This T cell receptor (beta chain) was identified during a study of CD8+ T cells in alopecia areata. Across the study: Treated patients were dosed with oral tofacitinib, taking 5 to 10 mg twice daily. Tofacitinib therapy took 6 to 18 months; 6 months off drug came after.

Trimming cost V 4 bases and J 3 bases; bases outside gene matches: 6. The length of the CDR3 is 15 residues. In germline, CDR1 is LGHNA, CDR2 YSLEER. RNA extraction was followed by reverse transcription into cDNA, which acted as the sequencing template. Clones were read by immunoSEQ multiplex PCR, and TCRdb kept only the in-frame ones, dropping some. The data contain about 120,000 clones, roughly two fifths of them singletons. This sequence was found in a human donor with alopecia areata. The sequenced sample was CD4+ T cells sorted from blood. The rearrangement joins TRBV4-3 to TRBJ1-1; 9 nucleotides match TRBD1. Here the CDR3 DNA reads TGCGCCAGCAGCCGAACAGGGGGCGTCGACACTGAAGCTTTCTTT. Translation: CASSRTGGVDTEAFF.